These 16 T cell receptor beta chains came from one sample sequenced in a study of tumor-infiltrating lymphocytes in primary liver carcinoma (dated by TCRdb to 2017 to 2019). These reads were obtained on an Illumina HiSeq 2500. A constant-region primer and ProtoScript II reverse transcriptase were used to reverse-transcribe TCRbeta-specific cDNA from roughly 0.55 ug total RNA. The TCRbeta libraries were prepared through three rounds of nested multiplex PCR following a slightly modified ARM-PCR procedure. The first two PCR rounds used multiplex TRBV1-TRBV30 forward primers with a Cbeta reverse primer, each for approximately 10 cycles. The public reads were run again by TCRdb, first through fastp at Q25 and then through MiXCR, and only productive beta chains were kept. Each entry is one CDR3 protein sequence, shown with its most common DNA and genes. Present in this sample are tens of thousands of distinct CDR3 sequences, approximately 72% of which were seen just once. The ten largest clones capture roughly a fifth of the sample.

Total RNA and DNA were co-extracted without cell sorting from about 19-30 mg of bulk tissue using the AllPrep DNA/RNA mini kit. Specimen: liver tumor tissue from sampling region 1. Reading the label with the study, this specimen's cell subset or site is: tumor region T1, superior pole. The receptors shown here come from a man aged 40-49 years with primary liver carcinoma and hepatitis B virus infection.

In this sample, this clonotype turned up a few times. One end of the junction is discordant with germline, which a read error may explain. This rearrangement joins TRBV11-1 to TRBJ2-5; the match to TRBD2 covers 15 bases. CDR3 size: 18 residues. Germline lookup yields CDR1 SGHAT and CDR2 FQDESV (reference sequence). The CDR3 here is CASSSTRTSGRAGETQYF. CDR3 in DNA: TGCGCCAGCAGCTCTACCCGGACTAGCGGGAGGGCCGGGGAGACCCAGTACTTC. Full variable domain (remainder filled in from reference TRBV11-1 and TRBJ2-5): EAEVAQSPRYKITEKSQAVAFWCDPISGHATLYWYRQILGQGPELLVQFQDESVVDDSQLPKDRFSAERLKGVDSTLKIQPAELGDSAMYLCASSSTRTSGRAGETQYFGPGTRLLVL.

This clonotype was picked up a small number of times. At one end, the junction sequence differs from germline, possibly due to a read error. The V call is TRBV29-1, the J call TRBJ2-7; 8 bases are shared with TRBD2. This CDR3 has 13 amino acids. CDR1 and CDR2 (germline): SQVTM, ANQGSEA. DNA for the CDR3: TGCAGCGTTGAGTCGGGACTAGGATACGAGCAGTGTTTC. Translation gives CSVESGLGYEQCF.

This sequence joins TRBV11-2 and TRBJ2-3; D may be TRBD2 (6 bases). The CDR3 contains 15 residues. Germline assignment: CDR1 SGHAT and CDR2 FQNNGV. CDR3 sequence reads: CGSSPLAASTDTQYF. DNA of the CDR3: TGTGGCAGTAGTCCATTAGCGGCTAGCACAGATACGCAGTATTTT.

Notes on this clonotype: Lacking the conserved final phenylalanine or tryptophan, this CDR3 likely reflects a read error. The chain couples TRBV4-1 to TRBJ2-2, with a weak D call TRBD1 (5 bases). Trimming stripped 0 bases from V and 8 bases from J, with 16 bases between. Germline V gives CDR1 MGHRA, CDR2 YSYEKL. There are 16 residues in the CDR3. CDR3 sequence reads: CASSQESTARTGELFS. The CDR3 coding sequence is TGCGCCAGCAGCCAAGAGTCGACAGCGCGCACTGGGGAGCTGTTTTCT.

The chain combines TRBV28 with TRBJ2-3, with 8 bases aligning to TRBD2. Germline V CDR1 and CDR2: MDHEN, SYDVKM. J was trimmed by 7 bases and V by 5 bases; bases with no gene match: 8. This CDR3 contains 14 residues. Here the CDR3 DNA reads TGTGCCAGCAGTAATAGCGGGGAGACAAATACGCAGTATTTT. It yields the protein CASSNSGETNTQYF.

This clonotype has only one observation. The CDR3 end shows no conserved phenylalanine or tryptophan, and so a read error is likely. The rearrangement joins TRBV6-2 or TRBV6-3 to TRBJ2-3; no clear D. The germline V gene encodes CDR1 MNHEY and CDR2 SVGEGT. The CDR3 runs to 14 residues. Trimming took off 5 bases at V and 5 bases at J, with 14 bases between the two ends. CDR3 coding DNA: TGTGCCAGCAGTCCAGCCTTAAGGTTAGATACGCAGTATTCT. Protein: CASSPALRLDTQYS.

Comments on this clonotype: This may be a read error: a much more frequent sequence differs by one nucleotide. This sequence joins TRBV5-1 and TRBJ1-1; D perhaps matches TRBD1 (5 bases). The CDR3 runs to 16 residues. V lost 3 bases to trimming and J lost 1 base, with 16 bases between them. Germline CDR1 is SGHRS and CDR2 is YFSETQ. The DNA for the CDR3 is TGCGCCAGCAGCTGGGGGGAGACAGACCAGAACACTGAAGCTTTCTTT. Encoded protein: CASSWGETDQNTEAFF.

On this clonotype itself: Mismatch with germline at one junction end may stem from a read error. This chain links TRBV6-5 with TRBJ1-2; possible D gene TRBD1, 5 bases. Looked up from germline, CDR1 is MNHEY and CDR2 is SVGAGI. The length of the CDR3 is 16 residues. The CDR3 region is CVSSPHGGDGNYGYTF. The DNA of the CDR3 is TGTGTCAGCAGCCCCCACGGCGGGGACGGTAACTATGGCTACACCTTC.

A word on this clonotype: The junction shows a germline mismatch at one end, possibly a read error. The CDR3 here is CASSFRTSENTGEPFF. The CDR3 nucleotides read TGCGCCAGCAGCTTCCGCACTAGTGAGAATACCGGGGAGCCGTTTTTT. The chain recombines TRBV5-1 with TRBJ2-2; TRBD2 is a possible D gene (5 bases). Germline V gene data show CDR1 as SGHRS and CDR2 as YFSETQ. CDR3 size: 16 residues. The full variable domain, in which reference TRBV5-1 and TRBJ2-2 provide the parts outside the CDR3, is KAGVTQTPRYLIKTRGQQVTLSCSPISGHRSVSWYQQTPGQGLQFLFEYFSETQRNKGNFPGRFSGRQFSNSRSEMNVSTLELGDSALYLCASSFRTSENTGEPFFGEGSRLTVL.

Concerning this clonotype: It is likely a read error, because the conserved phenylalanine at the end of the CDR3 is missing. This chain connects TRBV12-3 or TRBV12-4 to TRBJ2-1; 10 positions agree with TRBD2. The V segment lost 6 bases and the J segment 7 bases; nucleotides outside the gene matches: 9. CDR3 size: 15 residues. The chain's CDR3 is CASRRRGTSVNEQFY. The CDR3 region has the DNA TGTGCCAGCAGGCGTCGAGGGACTAGCGTGAATGAGCAGTTCTAC.

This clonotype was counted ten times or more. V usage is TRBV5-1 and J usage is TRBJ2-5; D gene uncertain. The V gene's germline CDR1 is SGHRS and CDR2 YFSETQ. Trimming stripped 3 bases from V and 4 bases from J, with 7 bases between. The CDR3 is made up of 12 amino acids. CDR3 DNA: TGCGCCAGCAGCTCTATAGGAGAGACCCAGTACTTC. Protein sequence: CASSSIGETQYF. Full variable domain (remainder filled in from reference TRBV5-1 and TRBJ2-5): KAGVTQTPRYLIKTRGQQVTLSCSPISGHRSVSWYQQTPGQGLQFLFEYFSETQRNKGNFPGRFSGRQFSNSRSEMNVSTLELGDSALYLCASSSIGETQYFGPGTRLLVL.

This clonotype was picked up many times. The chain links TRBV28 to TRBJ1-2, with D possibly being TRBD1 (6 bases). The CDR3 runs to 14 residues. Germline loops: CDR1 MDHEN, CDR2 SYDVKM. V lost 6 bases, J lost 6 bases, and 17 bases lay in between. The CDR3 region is CASSPGGGQHGYTF. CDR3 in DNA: TGTGCCAGCAGCCCCGGCGGGGGGCAGCATGGCTACACCTTC.

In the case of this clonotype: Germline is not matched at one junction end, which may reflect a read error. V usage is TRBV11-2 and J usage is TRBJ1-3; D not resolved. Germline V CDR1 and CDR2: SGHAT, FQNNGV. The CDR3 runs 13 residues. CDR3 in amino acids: CVSSLRFRNTIYF. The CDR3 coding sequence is TGTGTCAGCAGCTTACGGTTCAGAAACACCATATATTTT.

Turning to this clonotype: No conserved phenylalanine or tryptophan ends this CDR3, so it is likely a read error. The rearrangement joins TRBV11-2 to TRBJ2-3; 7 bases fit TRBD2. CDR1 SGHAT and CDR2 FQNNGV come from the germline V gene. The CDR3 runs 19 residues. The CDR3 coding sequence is TGTGCCAGCAGGACTCCTCGAGGCGGGAGACCTACTAGCATAGATACGCAGTATTCT. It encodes CASRTPRGGRPTSIDTQYS.

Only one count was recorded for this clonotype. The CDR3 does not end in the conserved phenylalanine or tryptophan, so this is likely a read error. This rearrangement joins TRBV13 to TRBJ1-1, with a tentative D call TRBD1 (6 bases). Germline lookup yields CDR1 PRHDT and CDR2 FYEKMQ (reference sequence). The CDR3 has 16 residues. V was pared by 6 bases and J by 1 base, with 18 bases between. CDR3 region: CASSLAGDIPNTEAFL. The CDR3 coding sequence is TGTGCCAGCAGTCTAGCTGGGGACATCCCGAACACTGAAGCTTTCTTA.

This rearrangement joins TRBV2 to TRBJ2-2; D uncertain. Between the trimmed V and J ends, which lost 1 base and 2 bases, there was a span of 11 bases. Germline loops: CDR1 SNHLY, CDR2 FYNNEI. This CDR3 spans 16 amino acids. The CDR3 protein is CASSEVLLLNTGELFF. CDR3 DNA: TGTGCCAGCAGTGAAGTCCTACTACTCAACACCGGGGAGCTGTTTTTT.